Here is one TCR beta chain with its context. This clonotype occurred once. This receptor's antigen is unknown. The input lacks base qualities; no much larger clone sits a single base away. One read is thin evidence. The data originate from a study of type 1 regulatory T cells (dated by TCRdb to the early 2020s). Background on the whole study: An in vitro protocol by which a Tr1-enriched, alloantigen-specific CD4 T cell product named T-allo10 was generated was characterized in the study. T-allo10 was being evaluated clinically in patients with hematological malignancies who were receiving allogeneic hematopoietic stem cell transplantation.

CDR1 and CDR2 (KGHDR, SFDVKD) derive from the germline V gene. Measured from the cysteine to the phenylalanine, the CDR3 is 14 residues long. Only CDR3 DNA remains: 42 bases, in frame from the first base. Relative to germline, V is 6 bases shorter and J is 6 bases shorter, with 14 bases between their ends. Sequencing instrument: Illumina MiSeq. The public reads were reprocessed in TCRdb via fastp at Q25 and MiXCR, keeping in-frame beta chains. All rows with the same CDR3 protein become a single entry with the most common DNA and genes. The sample table lists around 88,000 distinct CDR3 sequences, roughly 28% of them with a count of one. Jointly, the top ten make up 2.2% of the sample.

This clonotype was sampled from a human donor in good health. The source material was CD4+ T cells, either the whole sample or a sorted fraction (not recorded which). The chain links TRBV24-1 with TRBJ2-1; no D gene is confidently identified. The CDR3 here reads CATSPPGSPNEQFF. Read as DNA, the sequence is TGTGCCACCAGTCCCCCGGGCAGTCCCAATGAGCAGTTCTTC.